The 15 T cell receptor beta chains listed next were all sequenced from one sample in a study of T cell responses to AZD1222 COVID-19 vaccine. The table came from immunoSEQ multiplex PCR; TCRdb's copy has only in-frame clones and leaves some out. Here the sample spans 120,000 to 150,000 clones, about nine tenths being singletons. The starting material was peripheral blood, obtained on day 0 of AZD1222 vaccination. Source of these receptors: an adult in good health.

This clone occurred once. The V and J genes are TRBV19 and TRBJ2-5; D possibly uses TRBD1 or TRBD2 (6 bases each). The CDR3 length is 15 residues. Per the germline V gene, CDR1 is LNHDA and CDR2 is SQIVND (reference sequence). Trimming left V 6 bases short and J 6 bases short, with 20 bases between. The CDR3 sequence is CASSQTEGGGKTQYF. Here the CDR3 DNA reads TGTGCCAGTAGCCAGACAGAGGGGGGCGGAAAGACCCAGTACTTC.

The rearrangement joins TRBV19 to TRBJ1-5; TRBD1 agrees at 12 bases. The junction had 15 bases not matched to a gene; V was cut back by 7 bases and J by 2 bases. Per germline, CDR1 LNHDA and CDR2 SQIVND (reference sequence). This CDR3 contains 19 residues. The CDR3 sequence: CASIGSGDRGQRGNQPQHF. CDR3 sequence (DNA): TGTGCCAGTATCGGGAGCGGGGACAGGGGGCAACGTGGCAATCAGCCCCAGCATTTT.

The chain is built from TRBV4-2 and TRBJ1-3; a weak D match, TRBD1 (6 bases). The CDR3 runs to 14 residues. Per germline, CDR1 LGHNA and CDR2 YNFKEQ. The germline V and J ends were trimmed by 2 bases and 4 bases, with 9 bases remaining between them. CDR3 bases: TGTGCCAGCAGCCAACGGACAGACGGAAACACCATATATTTT. Translation gives CASSQRTDGNTIYF.

The sample holds one count of this clone. This sequence joins TRBV18 and TRBJ2-7, with D possibly being TRBD1 or TRBD2 (6 bases each). The CDR3 covers 13 residues. CDR1 and CDR2 (germline): KGHSH, LQKENI. Trimming left V 6 bases short and J 7 bases short, with 16 bases between. The CDR3 loop reads CASSTTTGREQYF. The CDR3 region has the DNA TGTGCCAGCTCGACCACCACAGGGAGGGAGCAGTACTTC.

V usage is TRBV5-6 and J usage is TRBJ1-5; D call uncertain. Looked up from germline, CDR1 is SGHDT and CDR2 is YYEEEE. Trimming left V 2 bases short and J 4 bases short, with 19 bases between. The CDR3 runs 17 residues. The CDR3 sequence is CASSFFGQNEWNQPQHF. The CDR3 region has the DNA TGTGCCAGCAGCTTTTTTGGGCAGAACGAGTGGAATCAGCCCCAGCATTTT.

The chain has TRBV28 and TRBJ2-3; 9 nucleotides agree with TRBD1. V shed 1 base, J shed 5 bases, and the junction held 10 bases outside the gene matches. From germline, CDR1 is MDHEN and CDR2 SYDVKM. The CDR3 runs to 17 residues. The CDR3 nucleotides read TGTGCCAGCAGTTTATTTTCCGGGACAGGGTTTATAGATACGCAGTATTTT. Translating gives CASSLFSGTGFIDTQYF.

This clone was observed once. Other nucleotide sequences from this sample produce the same CDR3. This rearrangement joins TRBV7-2 to TRBJ1-3; D is perhaps TRBD1 (6 bases). Germline CDR1 is SGHTA and CDR2 is FQGNSA. V lost 5 bases, J lost 1 base, and 6 bases lay in between. The CDR3 covers 13 residues. CDR3 nucleotides: TGTGCCAGCAGCACAGGGTCTGGAAACACCATATATTTT. Protein sequence: CASSTGSGNTIYF.

The gene calls are TRBV27 and TRBJ2-7; no clear D gene. The V end was cut by 7 bases, the J end by 0 bases, with 10 bases between. The germline V gene encodes CDR1 MNHEY and CDR2 SMNVEV (reference sequence). The CDR3 length is 13 residues. CDR3 in amino acids: CASKGLDSYEQYF. Here the CDR3 DNA reads TGTGCCAGCAAAGGGCTAGACTCCTACGAGCAGTACTTC.

This chain connects TRBV4-3 to TRBJ2-1; no clear D. CDR1 is LGHNA, CDR2 YSLEER, per germline. The CDR3 consists of 15 residues. The V end was cut by 1 base, the J end by 4 bases, with 11 bases between. CDR3 sequence reads: CASSQVGTGYNEQFF. The CDR3 DNA is TGCGCCAGCAGCCAAGTTGGAACGGGTTACAATGAGCAGTTCTTC.

This clone was detected a few times. The chain uses TRBV7-9 and TRBJ1-6; no definite D call. Trimming took off 4 bases at V and 8 bases at J, with 9 bases between the two ends. Germline V gives CDR1 SEHNR, CDR2 FQNEAQ (reference sequence). The CDR3 runs 13 residues. The CDR3 nucleotides read TGTGCCAGCAGCTCGGGCGCCCATTCACCCCTCCACTTT. It yields the protein CASSSGAHSPLHF.

The CDR3 sequence is CASRSSGGVWEKLFF. Here the CDR3 DNA reads TGTGCCAGCAGATCCTCAGGGGGCGTTTGGGAAAAACTGTTTTTT. The chain links TRBV6-5 to TRBJ1-4; the match to TRBD1 covers 8 bases. From germline, CDR1 is MNHEY and CDR2 SVGAGI. V lost 6 bases and J lost 8; bases outside the gene matches: 11. This CDR3 region has 15 residues.

This clone was seen many times. The rearrangement links TRBV6-2 or TRBV6-3 to TRBJ2-1; 7 bases agree with TRBD2. Looked up from germline, CDR1 is MNHEY and CDR2 is SVGEGT. The CDR3 contains 15 residues. The V and J ends lost 6 bases and 6 bases, in that order; junction bases with no gene match: 11. CDR3 amino acids: CASSLAGLEINEQFF. The CDR3 DNA reads as TGTGCCAGCAGCTTAGCGGGTCTCGAGATCAATGAGCAGTTCTTC.

This chain connects TRBV7-9 to TRBJ1-2, with D possibly matching TRBD1 (6 bases). Germline CDR1 SEHNR, CDR2 FQNEAQ (reference sequence). The ends were cut back, 4 bases at V and 6 bases at J, with 21 bases in the middle. The CDR3 has 16 residues. The CDR3 sequence: CASSSPGGRRLDGYTF. The CDR3, as DNA: TGTGCCAGCAGCTCACCGGGGGGCCGCCGGCTTGATGGCTACACCTTC.

The genes are TRBV10-3 and TRBJ2-3; maybe TRBD2 (6 bases). The germline V gene encodes CDR1 ENHRY and CDR2 SYGVKD. V shed 4 bases and J shed 2 bases, with 13 bases lying between them. The CDR3 has 15 amino acids. CDR3 sequence: CAISGGAGNTDTQYF. The CDR3 nucleotides read TGTGCCATCAGTGGCGGCGCGGGGAACACAGATACGCAGTATTTT.

CDR3 nucleotide sequence: TGTGCCAGCTCACCGGCGGGCCGTGGGTACGAGCAGTACTTC. This encodes CASSPAGRGYEQYF. The gene calls are TRBV18 and TRBJ2-7; TRBD2 is a possible D gene (5 bases). Germline CDR1 KGHSH, CDR2 LQKENI. The CDR3 has 14 residues. The V end was cut by 3 bases, the J end by 4 bases, with 13 bases between.